A selection of T cell receptor beta chains follows, all from one sample in a study of blood T cell repertoires in COVID-19. TCRdb's copy holds only in-frame clones and misses some; the assay was immunoSEQ multiplex PCR. This sample has under 250,000 clones, with 65% to 90% found just once. Sequencing input: PBMCs or T cells enriched from blood (not recorded which). These receptors were obtained from a woman aged 50 to 60 with acute COVID-19. Each CDR3 is given with its conserved first and last residue. A D gene is named only where the DNA matches it firmly. The size entry is marked missing in some rows and otherwise reads once, few, many or a size class.

d_call	v_call	j_call	clone_size	cdr3_aa	cdr3_nt
TRBD2	TRBV19	TRBJ2-2	-	CASRLIGTTITGELFF	TGTGCCAGTAGACTGATTGGGACTACCATAACCGGGGAGCTGTTTTTT
TRBD2	TRBV24-1	TRBJ2-3	-	CATSDRIAGGPGGADTQYF	TGTGCCACCAGTGATCGTATAGCGGGAGGGCCTGGTGGAGCAGATACGCAGTATTTT
-	TRBV5-1	TRBJ1-2	-	CASSSGQINYGYTF	TGCGCCAGCAGCTCCGGACAAATTAACTATGGCTACACCTTC
-	TRBV19	TRBJ1-5	once	CASSLSGGLSQPQHF	TGTGCCAGTAGTCTCTCGGGGGGGTTAAGTCAGCCCCAGCATTTT
-	TRBV20-1	TRBJ2-1	-	CSAAEGRQFF	TGCAGTGCGGCCGAGGGAAGACAGTTCTTC
TRBD1	TRBV4-1	TRBJ2-2	-	CASSQEDRMRTGELFF	TGCGCCAGCAGCCAGGAGGACAGGATGAGGACCGGGGAGCTGTTTTTT
-	TRBV7-8	TRBJ1-1	few	CASSRRQVDLNTEAFF	TGTGCCAGCAGCCGCAGACAGGTGGACCTGAACACTGAAGCTTTCTTT
TRBD1	TRBV11-3	TRBJ2-3	-	CASSLRGTGGVGDTQYF	TGTGCCAGCAGCTTAAGGGGGACAGGGGGAGTTGGAGATACGCAGTATTTT
-	TRBV20-1	TRBJ2-1	-	CSAFDNEQFF	TGCAGTGCTTTCGACAATGAGCAGTTCTTC
-	TRBV19	TRBJ1-1	-	CASSIGENTEAFF	TGTGCCAGTAGTATAGGAGAGAACACTGAAGCTTTCTTT
-	TRBV5-1	TRBJ1-5	-	CASSLFGYNQPQHF	TGCGCCAGCAGTCTATTCGGGTACAATCAGCCCCAGCATTTT
TRBD2	TRBV6-6	TRBJ2-7	-	CASSPSGREHEQYF	TGTGCCAGCAGCCCTAGCGGGAGGGAACACGAGCAGTACTTC
TRBD1	TRBV4-3	TRBJ2-7	-	CASSQWTGPYEQYF	TGCGCCAGCAGCCAATGGACAGGCCCCTACGAGCAGTACTTC
-	TRBV2	TRBJ1-5	-	CASRPQITYQPQHF	TGTGCCAGCAGGCCCCAAATTACATATCAGCCCCAGCATTTT
TRBD1	TRBV24-1	TRBJ1-5	-	CATSSKTGGAGNQPQHF	TGTGCCACCAGTTCAAAAACAGGGGGCGCGGGCAATCAGCCCCAGCATTTT
TRBD1	TRBV7-2	TRBJ1-1	-	CASSFQGAGNTEAFF	TGTGCCAGCAGCTTTCAGGGGGCGGGGAACACTGAAGCTTTCTTT
TRBD1	TRBV4-3	TRBJ1-6	few	CASSRGQEDSPLHF	TGCGCCAGCAGCCGAGGACAGGAAGATTCACCCCTCCACTTT
TRBD1	TRBV4-3	TRBJ2-1	once	CASSRSGTGPRLFF	TGCGCCAGCAGCCGATCAGGGACAGGGCCAAGGCTGTTCTTC
-	TRBV7-2	TRBJ2-3	-	CASSLAGGPVTDTQYF	TGTGCCAGCAGCTTAGCGGGGGGGCCCGTCACAGATACGCAGTATTTT
TRBD2	TRBV6-5	TRBJ2-1	-	CASSYSRRGGQNEQFF	TGTGCCAGCAGTTACTCGCGGCGGGGGGGCCAAAATGAGCAGTTCTTC
TRBD2	TRBV2	TRBJ2-2	-	CASKVAGTNTGELFF	TGTGCCAGCAAAGTAGCGGGCACGAACACCGGGGAGCTGTTTTTT
TRBD1	TRBV18	TRBJ2-2	-	CASSHRSQGATGELFF	TGTGCCAGCTCACACCGGAGTCAGGGGGCCACCGGGGAGCTGTTTTTT
TRBD1	TRBV2	TRBJ1-4	-	CASDKDRANEKLFF	TGTGCCAGCGACAAGGACAGGGCGAATGAAAAACTGTTTTTT
-	TRBV18	TRBJ2-4	-	CASSQQGGKNIQYF	TGTGCCAGCTCACAACAGGGGGGGAAAAACATTCAGTACTTC
TRBD1	TRBV4-1	TRBJ2-5	few	CASSPTGTGVWETQYF	TGCGCCAGCAGCCCAACCGGGACAGGGGTTTGGGAGACCCAGTACTTC
TRBD1	TRBV4-2	TRBJ1-4	-	CASSQDYGTGLEELFF	TGTGCCAGCAGCCAAGATTATGGGACAGGGTTGGAGGAACTGTTTTTT
TRBD1	TRBV7-2	TRBJ1-5	once	CASSWTGGNQPQHF	TGTGCCAGCAGCTGGACAGGGGGGAATCAGCCCCAGCATTTT
TRBD2	TRBV4-3	TRBJ2-1	-	CASSQGLAGYNEQFF	TGCGCCAGCAGCCAAGGTCTAGCGGGGTACAATGAGCAGTTCTTC
-	TRBV6-5	TRBJ2-2	few	CASSSSPSTGELFF	TGTGCCAGCAGTTCATCACCCAGCACCGGGGAGCTGTTTTTT
-	TRBV10-3	TRBJ2-5	-	CAVTRGPQETQYF	TGTGCCGTGACGCGGGGACCTCAAGAGACCCAGTACTTC
TRBD1	TRBV7-2	TRBJ1-2	-	CASSQGQFRYGYTF	TGTGCCAGCAGCCAGGGACAGTTCCGCTATGGCTACACCTTC
TRBD1	TRBV19	TRBJ1-4	-	CASRLGQNNEKLFF	TGTGCCAGCAGATTGGGACAGAACAATGAAAAACTGTTTTTT
TRBD1	TRBV7-6	TRBJ2-7	-	CASSMTGQVQYF	TGTGCCAGCAGCATGACAGGGCAAGTGCAGTACTTC
TRBD1	TRBV6-2/TRBV6-3	TRBJ2-7	-	CASSHGDSPYEQYF	TGTGCCAGCAGCCATGGGGACAGCCCCTACGAGCAGTACTTC
TRBD1	TRBV30	TRBJ1-4	-	CAWKVRGPEKLFF	TGTGCCTGGAAGGTCAGGGGGCCAGAAAAACTGTTTTTT
-	TRBV6-1	TRBJ1-2	-	CASSEVGQKVYGYTF	TGTGCCAGCAGTGAAGTGGGCCAGAAGGTCTATGGCTACACCTTC
-	TRBV11-2	TRBJ1-2	-	CASSLVAKNYGYTF	TGTGCCAGCAGCTTAGTAGCAAAAAACTATGGCTACACCTTC
-	TRBV19	TRBJ1-5	-	CASSIGGGSKSNQPQHF	TGTGCCAGTAGTATAGGGGGGGGTAGCAAGAGCAATCAGCCCCAGCATTTT
-	TRBV30	TRBJ1-2	-	CAWSAAGGNYGYTF	TGTGCCTGGAGTGCAGCGGGGGGCAACTATGGCTACACCTTC
-	TRBV3-1/TRBV3-2	TRBJ2-7	-	CASSHRGAYEQYF	TGTGCCAGCAGCCATCGGGGGGCGTACGAGCAGTACTTC
-	TRBV4-3	TRBJ2-5	once	CASSQNRAQETQYF	TGCGCCAGCAGCCAAAACAGGGCCCAAGAGACCCAGTACTTC
-	TRBV3-1/TRBV3-2	TRBJ2-6	few	CASSQDGAGASSGANVLTF	TGTGCCAGCAGCCAAGACGGGGCAGGGGCAAGCTCTGGGGCCAACGTCCTGACTTTC
-	TRBV11-2	TRBJ2-1	-	CASSGSWANEQFF	TGTGCCAGCAGCGGCAGTTGGGCCAATGAGCAGTTCTTC
TRBD1	TRBV5-1	TRBJ2-1	-	CASSQGAPYNEQFF	TGCGCCAGCTCTCAGGGGGCGCCGTACAATGAGCAGTTCTTC
TRBD2	TRBV9	TRBJ2-1	-	CASSEAPGGFDEQFF	TGTGCCAGCAGCGAAGCCCCCGGGGGGTTCGATGAGCAGTTCTTC
TRBD1	TRBV15	TRBJ1-1	-	CATSSWDRVNTEAFF	TGTGCCACCAGCAGTTGGGACAGGGTGAACACTGAAGCTTTCTTT